The 23 T cell receptor beta chains given below trace back to one sample, sequenced in a study of regulatory T cells in long-lasting Graves disease (dated by TCRdb to the early 2020s). The meaning of the sample's time point label: newly diagnosed GD, antithyroid drugs for less than 3 months. For both TCR sequencing and RNA sequencing, RNA was extracted from PBMCs in TRIzol. Library preparation employed multiplex PCR. TCRdb names Illumina HiSeq 4000 as the instrument used. TCR beta libraries were built with iRepertoire HTBI primers and Arm-PCR amplification of CDR3 regions. TCRdb applied fastp at Q25 and MiXCR to the public reads, then kept only in-frame beta chains. Rows with a matching CDR3 protein are joined into one entry that keeps the most common DNA and genes. The table for this sample lists 350,000 to 450,000 distinct CDR3 sequences; over 15% of them were counted only once. The ten largest clones take up 25% to 30% of the sample.

Another study also made use of these data, one on T cells in Graves' hyperthyroidism and ophthalmopathy.

The source material was peripheral blood mononuclear cells (PBMCs), sampled at new diagnosis, from a patient treated with antithyroid drugs. Every receptor here comes from a man aged 40-49 years with Graves disease. Donor details come from another sample of the same person, matched by shared clones.

The chain carries TRBV19 and TRBJ2-3, with a tentative D call TRBD2 (6 bases). V dropped 10 bases and J dropped 8 bases, with 28 bases sitting between them. Looked up from germline, CDR1 is LNHDA and CDR2 is SQIVND (reference sequence). The CDR3 has 16 residues. The CDR3 sequence is CATNAKHSGGPGTQYF. The CDR3, as DNA: TGTGCCACGAACGCTAAACATAGCGGCGGCCCAGGTACGCAGTATTTT.

This chain's CDR3 is CASSHVGRGITDTQYF. The CDR3 DNA is TGCGCCAGCAGCCATGTTGGCAGGGGCATCACAGATACGCAGTATTTT. The chain carries TRBV4-1 and TRBJ2-3, with a possible D match to TRBD1 (6 bases). The CDR3 runs to 16 residues. Trimming shortened V by 3 bases and J by 2 bases, and 15 bases separated the two germline ends. From germline, CDR1 is MGHRA and CDR2 YSYEKL.

This clonotype was seen only a few times. V usage is TRBV6-2 or TRBV6-3 and J usage is TRBJ2-3; 11 positions match TRBD1. Trimming took 6 bases from V and 5 from J; bases not matched to a gene: 10. CDR1 is MNHEY, CDR2 SVGEGT, per germline. This CDR3 has 16 residues. The CDR3 nucleotides are TGTGCCAGCAGAACCAGGACAGGGGGCTTCATAGATACGCAGTATTTT. It encodes CASRTRTGGFIDTQYF.

V is TRBV27 and J is TRBJ2-7, with D possibly being TRBD1 or TRBD2 (5 bases each). V was cut by 9 bases and J by 0 bases, with 15 bases left in between. CDR1 MNHEY and CDR2 SMNVEV come from the germline V gene (reference sequence). The CDR3 is made up of 14 amino acids. The CDR3 loop reads CASRDPWNSYEQYF. The CDR3 region has the DNA TGTGCCAGTCGGGACCCGTGGAACTCCTACGAGCAGTACTTC.

This clonotype was seen many times. This sequence joins TRBV2 and TRBJ1-5; unclear D gene. V lost 0 bases and J 4 bases, leaving 4 bases between the germline ends. Germline V gene sequence: CDR1 SNHLY, CDR2 FYNNEI. CDR3 length: 13 amino acids. The CDR3 loop reads CASSEAPNQPQHF. The DNA of the CDR3 is TGTGCCAGCAGTGAAGCCCCTAATCAGCCCCAGCATTTT.

V usage is TRBV11-2 and J usage is TRBJ1-6; possibly TRBD1 for D (6 bases). The CDR3 covers 15 residues. The ends were cut back, 2 bases at V and 8 bases at J, with 13 bases in the middle. The V gene's germline CDR1 is SGHAT and CDR2 FQNNGV. CDR3 DNA: TGTGCCAGCAGCTTATACGGGGGGGCCCATTCACCCCTCCACTTT. Translating gives CASSLYGGAHSPLHF.

This clonotype has more than one count but fewer than ten. The chain links TRBV20-1 to TRBJ2-7; no clear D. The germline gives CDR1 DFQATT, CDR2 SNEGSKA (reference sequence). Trimming left V 8 bases short and J 5 bases short, with 19 bases between. This CDR3 has 13 amino acids. The CDR3 sequence is CSLGNRALNEQYF. CDR3 DNA: TGCAGTTTGGGAAACCGGGCGCTGAACGAGCAGTACTTC.

CDR3: CSAGGKRNSPLHF. CDR3 nucleotides: TGCAGTGCTGGCGGGAAAAGGAATTCACCCCTCCACTTT. V gene TRBV20-1 combines with J gene TRBJ1-6; D not certain. Germline assignment: CDR1 DFQATT and CDR2 SNEGSKA (reference sequence). The CDR3 totals 13 residues. V was pared by 5 bases and J by 7 bases, with 12 bases between.

The J gene is TRBJ1-5, the V gene TRBV7-2, with 7 bases that match TRBD1. CDR1 SGHTA and CDR2 FQGNSA come from the germline V gene. The CDR3 totals 15 residues. V was pared by 5 bases and J by 1 base, with 5 bases of the junction left unmatched. This chain's CDR3 is CASSRNRGSNQPQHF. Here the CDR3 DNA reads TGTGCCAGCAGCCGAAACAGGGGCAGCAATCAGCCCCAGCATTTT.

The table lists this clonotype with a count of one. This sequence may be a read error, since a much larger clone differs from it by one base. Since no conserved phenylalanine or tryptophan closes the CDR3, a read error is the likely cause. This sequence joins TRBV7-3 and TRBJ1-1, with TRBD1 identical over 7 bases. Germline V gene lookup returns CDR1 SGHTA and CDR2 FQGTGA. The CDR3 consists of 15 residues. J lost 1 base, V lost 5 bases, and 7 bases had no gene match. In nucleotides, the CDR3 is TGTGCCAGCAGCAGTACAGGGGCGGGGAACACTGAAGCTTTCCTT. It yields the protein CASSSTGAGNTEAFL.

This clonotype was seen a handful of times. V is TRBV20-1 and J is TRBJ1-1; D is unclear. The V end lost 3 bases, the J end lost 6 bases, and 14 bases lay between the germline ends. Germline CDR1 DFQATT, CDR2 SNEGSKA (reference sequence). The CDR3 has 13 residues. CDR3: CSASGAYWAEAFF. The CDR3 DNA reads TGCAGTGCTAGTGGTGCTTATTGGGCTGAAGCTTTCTTT.

This clonotype was counted ten times or more. The chain has TRBV20-1 and TRBJ2-1; no reliable D call. V lost 2 bases and J 4 bases, leaving 0 bases between the germline ends. Germline V gives CDR1 DFQATT, CDR2 SNEGSKA (reference sequence). This CDR3 is 10 amino acids long. DNA for the CDR3: TGCAGTGCTAGATACAATGAGCAGTTCTTC. Amino acid sequence: CSARYNEQFF.

The sample holds a few counts of this clonotype. The CDR3 DNA sequence: TGTGCCAGCAGCGACCCGACAGGGTCCGCAGATACGCAGTATTTT. This sequence encodes CASSDPTGSADTQYF. This sequence joins TRBV7-9 and TRBJ2-3; 7 nucleotides match TRBD1. After removal of 5 bases from V and 4 bases from J, the junction contained 9 bases not matched to a gene. Germline V gene lookup returns CDR1 SEHNR and CDR2 FQNEAQ (reference sequence). The CDR3 extends over 15 amino acids.

The chain couples TRBV7-2 to TRBJ1-1; D is perhaps TRBD1 (6 bases). The germline V gene encodes CDR1 SGHTA and CDR2 FQGNSA. This CDR3 spans 15 amino acids. The V and J ends lost 2 bases and 1 base respectively, with 11 bases between them. The CDR3 is CASSLWAQGNTEAFF. CDR3 nucleotide sequence: TGTGCCAGCAGCTTATGGGCACAGGGGAACACTGAAGCTTTCTTT.

This chain connects TRBV7-2 to TRBJ1-4; D is possibly TRBD1 (5 bases). Trimming shortened V by 1 base and J by 7 bases, and 22 bases separated the two germline ends. Per the germline V gene, CDR1 is SGHTA and CDR2 is FQGNSA. The CDR3 spans 18 residues. DNA of the CDR3: TGTGCCAGCAGCTTAGACCCTATCGACGCACAGAGGGGTGAAAAACTGTTTTTT. Translation: CASSLDPIDAQRGEKLFF.

This clonotype was seen many times. The chain is built from TRBV11-2 and TRBJ1-1; D remains ambiguous. V shed 4 bases and J shed 3 bases, with 15 bases lying between them. Germline V gives CDR1 SGHAT, CDR2 FQNNGV. The CDR3 extends over 15 amino acids. The CDR3 protein is CASSYLGLLDTEAFF. The CDR3 nucleotides read TGTGCCAGCAGCTACCTCGGGCTTCTGGACACTGAAGCTTTCTTT.

This clonotype was counted ten times or more. The rearrangement uses TRBV5-1 and TRBJ1-2; D is unclear. From germline, CDR1 is SGHRS and CDR2 YFSETQ. Trimming stripped 2 bases from V and 5 bases from J, with 13 bases between. This CDR3 is 14 amino acids long. CDR3 sequence reads: CASSLTSIEYGYTF. CDR3 nucleotides: TGCGCCAGCAGCTTAACAAGCATTGAGTATGGCTACACCTTC.

About this clonotype itself: A read error is possible here, since a much larger clone lies one base away. J is TRBJ2-3 and V is TRBV7-2; 8 bases map to TRBD1. The end of the DNA fits TRBJ2-7 better, so the J call may be wrong. Germline V lookup: CDR1 SGHTA, CDR2 FQGNSA. The CDR3 totals 16 residues. The CDR3 region is CASTQMTGAGLYEQYF. DNA for the CDR3: TGTGCCAGCACCCAGATGACAGGGGCCGGTCTCTACGAGCAGTACTTC.

This clonotype was observed many times. The chain carries TRBV9 and TRBJ2-7, with 8 bases that match TRBD2. CDR1 and CDR2 from the germline V gene are SGDLS and YYNGEE. Trimming took 4 bases from V and 1 from J; bases not matched to a gene: 10. This CDR3 comprises 16 residues. CDR3 bases: TGTGCCAGCAGCCCTGACGGGGGGGGTGGATCCTACGAGCAGTACTTC. Amino acid sequence: CASSPDGGGGSYEQYF.

This clonotype was observed many times. The chain recombines TRBV12-5 with TRBJ2-1, with 9 positions matching TRBD2. The CDR3 has 17 residues. V gave up 4 bases and J gave up 0 bases; unmatched junction bases: 7. CDR1 and CDR2 (germline): LGHNT, FRNRAP. This CDR3 reads CASGWGTSTSSYNEQFF. The CDR3 DNA is TGTGCTAGTGGTTGGGGGACTAGCACGAGCTCCTACAATGAGCAGTTCTTC.

This clonotype has a handful of counts. This chain connects TRBV6-2 or TRBV6-3 to TRBJ1-5; possibly TRBD1 for D (6 bases). Trimming took off 6 bases at V and 7 bases at J, with 16 bases between the two ends. Germline V gene lookup returns CDR1 MNHEY and CDR2 SVGEGT. This CDR3 comprises 14 residues. CDR3 DNA sequence: TGTGCCAGCAGCCTAGGGGGGGTGGGGCAGCCCCAGCATTTT. As protein: CASSLGGVGQPQHF.

The chain employs TRBV20-1 and TRBJ1-2, with D unresolved. The length of the CDR3 is 11 residues. V lost 4 bases, J lost 3 bases, and 6 bases lay in between. In germline, CDR1 is DFQATT, CDR2 SNEGSKA (reference sequence). The CDR3 here is CSAMTDYGYTF. For the CDR3, the DNA is TGCAGTGCTATGACTGACTATGGCTACACCTTC.

In this sample, this clonotype turned up many times. V and J are TRBV5-1 and TRBJ2-3, with TRBD2 identical over 8 bases. Trimming removed 4 bases from V and 2 bases from J; junction bases left unmatched: 9. CDR1 and CDR2 from the germline V gene are SGHRS and YFSETQ. The CDR3 runs 16 residues. The CDR3 reads CASSLPAGGVTDTQYF. The CDR3 DNA reads as TGCGCCAGCAGCCTACCCGCGGGGGGCGTCACAGATACGCAGTATTTT.